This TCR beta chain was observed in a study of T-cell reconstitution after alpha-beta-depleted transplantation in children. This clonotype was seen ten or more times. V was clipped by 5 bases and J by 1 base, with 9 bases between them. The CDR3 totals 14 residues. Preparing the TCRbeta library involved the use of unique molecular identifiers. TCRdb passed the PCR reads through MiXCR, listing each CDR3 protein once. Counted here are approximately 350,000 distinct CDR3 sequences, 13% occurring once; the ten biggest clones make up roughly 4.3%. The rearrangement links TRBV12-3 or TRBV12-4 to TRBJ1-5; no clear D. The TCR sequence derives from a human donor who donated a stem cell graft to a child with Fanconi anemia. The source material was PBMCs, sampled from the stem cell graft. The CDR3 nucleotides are TGTGCCAGCAGTGCAGGACGGAGCAATCAGCCCCAGCATTTT. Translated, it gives CASSAGRSNQPQHF.